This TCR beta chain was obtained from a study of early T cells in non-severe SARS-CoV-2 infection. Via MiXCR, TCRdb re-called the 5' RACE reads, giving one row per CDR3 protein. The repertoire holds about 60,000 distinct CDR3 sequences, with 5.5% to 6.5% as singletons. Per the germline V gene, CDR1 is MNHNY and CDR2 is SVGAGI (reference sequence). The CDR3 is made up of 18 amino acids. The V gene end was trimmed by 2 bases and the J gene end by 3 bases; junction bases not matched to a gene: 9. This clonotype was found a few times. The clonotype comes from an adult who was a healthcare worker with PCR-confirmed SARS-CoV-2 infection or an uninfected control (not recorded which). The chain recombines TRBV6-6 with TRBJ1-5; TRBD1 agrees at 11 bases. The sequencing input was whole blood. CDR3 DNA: TGTGCCAGCAGTTACCGGACAGGGGGCCAAGGGCTCAATCAGCCCCAGCATTTT. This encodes CASSYRTGGQGLNQPQHF.